This T cell receptor beta chain was sequenced for a study of cytomegalovirus exposure and HLA in healthy donors. Germline-derived CDR1 and CDR2 are SGHRS and YFSETQ. J was trimmed by 2 bases and V by 4 bases; bases with no gene match: 6. The CDR3 length is 17 residues. Vbeta (60) and Jbeta (13) primers were used in the PCR. Only in-frame clones appear in the TCRdb table, and some are missing; sequencing was by immunoSEQ multiplex PCR. Of about 69,000 clones listed, roughly two thirds are singletons. Worth noting for this clone: The antigen is not known.

Overall study findings and caveats: Later analysis suggested most CMV-associated TCR beta chains were HLA-restricted. In a later analysis, a genetic analysis reported fewer productive-TCR N-insertions in an Asian-associated ancestry cluster than the cohort average.

Sequencing was carried out using PBMCs. The clonotype comes from a male donor in good health and CMV-seropositive. V gene TRBV5-1 combines with J gene TRBJ2-3, with 14 nucleotides matching TRBD2. CDR3 amino acids: CASSQGLAGVNTDTQYF. The CDR3 DNA sequence: TGCGCCAGCAGCCAGGGACTAGCGGGAGTAAACACAGATACGCAGTATTTT.